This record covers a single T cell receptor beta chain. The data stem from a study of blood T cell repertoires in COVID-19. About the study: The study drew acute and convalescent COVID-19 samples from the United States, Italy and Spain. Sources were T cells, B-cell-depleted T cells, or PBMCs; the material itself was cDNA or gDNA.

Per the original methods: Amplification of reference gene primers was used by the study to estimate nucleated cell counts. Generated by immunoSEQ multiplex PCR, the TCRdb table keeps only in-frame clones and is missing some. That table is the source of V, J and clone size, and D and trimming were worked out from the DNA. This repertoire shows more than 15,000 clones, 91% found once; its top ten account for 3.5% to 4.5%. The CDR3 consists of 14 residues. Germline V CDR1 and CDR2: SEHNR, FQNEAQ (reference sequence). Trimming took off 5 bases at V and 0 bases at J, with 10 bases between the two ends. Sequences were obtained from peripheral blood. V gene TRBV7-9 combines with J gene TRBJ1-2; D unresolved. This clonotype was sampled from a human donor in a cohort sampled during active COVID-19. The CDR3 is CASSMTGANYGYTF. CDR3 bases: TGTGCCAGCAGCATGACGGGAGCTAACTATGGCTACACCTTC.